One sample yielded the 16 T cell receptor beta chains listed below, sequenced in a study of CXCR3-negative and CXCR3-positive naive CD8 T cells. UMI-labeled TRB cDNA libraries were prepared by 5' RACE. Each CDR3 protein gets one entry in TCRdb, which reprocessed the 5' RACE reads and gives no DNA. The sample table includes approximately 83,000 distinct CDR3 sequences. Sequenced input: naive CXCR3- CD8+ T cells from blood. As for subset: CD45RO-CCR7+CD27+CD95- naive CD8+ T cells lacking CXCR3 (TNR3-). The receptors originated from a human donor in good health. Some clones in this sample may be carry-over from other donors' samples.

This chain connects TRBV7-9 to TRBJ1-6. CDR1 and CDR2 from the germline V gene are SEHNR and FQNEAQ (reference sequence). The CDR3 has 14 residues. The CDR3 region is CASSLGNSNSPLHF.

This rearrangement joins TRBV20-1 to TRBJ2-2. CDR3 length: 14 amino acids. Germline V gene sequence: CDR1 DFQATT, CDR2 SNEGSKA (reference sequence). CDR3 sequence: CSALDGANTGELFF.

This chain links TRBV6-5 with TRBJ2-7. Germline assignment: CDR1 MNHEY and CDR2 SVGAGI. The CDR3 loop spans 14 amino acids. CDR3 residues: CASSYGVKSYEQYF.

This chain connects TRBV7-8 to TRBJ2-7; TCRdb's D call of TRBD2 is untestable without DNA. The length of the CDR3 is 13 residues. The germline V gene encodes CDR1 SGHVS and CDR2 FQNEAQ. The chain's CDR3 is CASSGPGGREQYF. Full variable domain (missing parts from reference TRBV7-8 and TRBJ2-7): GAGVSQSPRYKVAKRGQDVALRCDPISGHVSLFWYQQALGQGPEFLTYFQNEAQLDKSGLPSDRFFAERPEGSVSTLKIQRTQQEDSAVYLCASSGPGGREQYFGPGTRLTVT.

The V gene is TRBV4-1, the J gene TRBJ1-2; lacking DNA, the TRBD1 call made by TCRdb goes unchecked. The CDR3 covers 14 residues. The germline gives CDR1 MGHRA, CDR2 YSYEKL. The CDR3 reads CASSHVRGDYGYTF.

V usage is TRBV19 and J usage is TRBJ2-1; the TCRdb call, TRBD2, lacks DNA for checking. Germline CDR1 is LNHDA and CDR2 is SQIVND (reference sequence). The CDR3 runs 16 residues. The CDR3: CASSIVGLAHYNEQFF.

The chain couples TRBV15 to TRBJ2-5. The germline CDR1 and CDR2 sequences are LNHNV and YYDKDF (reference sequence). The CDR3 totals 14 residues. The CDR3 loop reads CATSRAGIGETQYF.

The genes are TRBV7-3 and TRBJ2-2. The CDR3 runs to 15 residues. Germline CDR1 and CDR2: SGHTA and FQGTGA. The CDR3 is CASSLSLAATGELFF.

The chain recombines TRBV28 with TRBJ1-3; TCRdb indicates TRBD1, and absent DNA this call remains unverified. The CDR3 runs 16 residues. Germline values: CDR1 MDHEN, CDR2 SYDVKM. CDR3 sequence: CASSLSRTGLGNTIYF.

The CDR3 loop is CASSLRQGISYEQYF. This chain links TRBV5-1 with TRBJ2-7; checking the TCRdb D call of TRBD1 is not possible without DNA. Germline V gene lookup returns CDR1 SGHRS and CDR2 YFSETQ. The CDR3 contains 15 residues.

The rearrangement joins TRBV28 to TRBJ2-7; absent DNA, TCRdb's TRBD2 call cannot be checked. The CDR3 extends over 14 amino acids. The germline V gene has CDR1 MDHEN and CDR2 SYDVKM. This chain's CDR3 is CASSLRQGLYEQYF. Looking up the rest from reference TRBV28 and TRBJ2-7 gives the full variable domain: DVKVTQSSRYLVKRTGEKVFLECVQDMDHENMFWYRQDPGLGLRLIYFSYDVKMKEKGDIPEGYSVSREKKERFSLILESASTNQTSMYLCASSLRQGLYEQYFGPGTRLTVT.

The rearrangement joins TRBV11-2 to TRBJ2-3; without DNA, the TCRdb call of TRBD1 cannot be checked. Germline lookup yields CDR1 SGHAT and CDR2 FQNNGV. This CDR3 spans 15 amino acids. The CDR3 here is CASSSPGGDRDTQYF.

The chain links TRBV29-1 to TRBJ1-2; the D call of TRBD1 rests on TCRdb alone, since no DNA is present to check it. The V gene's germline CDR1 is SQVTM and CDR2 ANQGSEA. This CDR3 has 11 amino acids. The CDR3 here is CSVADRAGYTF.

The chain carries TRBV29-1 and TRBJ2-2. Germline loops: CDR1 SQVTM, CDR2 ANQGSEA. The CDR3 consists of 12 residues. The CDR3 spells CSVATDSGELFF.

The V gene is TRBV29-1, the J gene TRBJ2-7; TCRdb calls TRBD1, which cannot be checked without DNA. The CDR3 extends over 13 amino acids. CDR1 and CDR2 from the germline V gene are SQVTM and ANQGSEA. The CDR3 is CSVKGTGPYEQYF.

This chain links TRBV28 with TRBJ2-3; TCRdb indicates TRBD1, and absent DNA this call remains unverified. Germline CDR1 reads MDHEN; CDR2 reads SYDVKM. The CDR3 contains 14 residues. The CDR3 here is CASSFPGGTDTQYF.